These 28 T cell receptor beta chains were sequenced from one sample in a study of identical twins. TCRdb reanalysed the 5' RACE reads using MiXCR and keeps one entry per CDR3 protein. The sample lists hundreds of thousands of distinct CDR3 sequences; roughly an eighth were seen once. These sequences were also reported in another study, on yellow fever vaccine responses in identical twins.

The sequencing sample was made of PBMCs. Every receptor here comes from a woman aged 18-35 years in good health.

This clonotype was detected only a few times. The V call is TRBV7-6, the J call TRBJ2-1; 9 positions agree with TRBD2. This CDR3 spans 17 amino acids. Germline V gene lookup returns CDR1 SGHVS and CDR2 FNYEAQ. V dropped 1 base and J dropped 2; count of bases not matched to a gene: 6. This CDR3 reads CASSLGWSSGAYNEQFF. The CDR3 DNA is TGTGCCAGCAGCTTAGGCTGGTCTAGCGGGGCCTACAATGAGCAGTTCTTC.

This clonotype showed up many times. The J gene is TRBJ2-1, the V gene TRBV7-6, with a tentative D call TRBD1 (5 bases). The ends were cut back, 4 bases at V and 7 bases at J, with 14 bases in the middle. The CDR3 loop spans 14 amino acids. Germline V gene sequence: CDR1 SGHVS, CDR2 FNYEAQ. Here the CDR3 reads CASSSSGHGNEQFF. For the CDR3, the DNA is TGTGCCAGCAGCTCCTCTGGACACGGGAATGAGCAGTTCTTC.

In the case of this clonotype: The junction and the germline gene differ at one end; a read error may be behind it. The chain joins TRBV3-1 to TRBJ2-5, with D maybe TRBD2 (6 bases). Germline CDR1 LGHDT, CDR2 YNNKEL (reference sequence). The CDR3 length is 15 residues. The CDR3 loop is CACSLTAGHGETQYF. CDR3 DNA sequence: TGTGCCTGCAGCCTTACGGCGGGGCACGGGGAGACCCAGTACTTC.

J is TRBJ1-2 and V is TRBV19, with 9 bases matching TRBD1. J gave up 5 bases and V 0 bases, and 10 bases lay outside the gene matches. CDR3 length: 17 residues. From germline, CDR1 is LNHDA and CDR2 SQIVND (reference sequence). The CDR3 loop is CASSIDLTGGQGYGYTF. CDR3 bases: TGTGCCAGTAGTATAGATCTCACTGGGGGACAGGGATATGGCTACACCTTC.

The CDR3 DNA reads as TGCGCCAGCAGCTGGCGAGGGGCGCGAGAGACCCAGTACTTC. Protein: CASSWRGARETQYF. The chain has TRBV5-1 and TRBJ2-5, with D possibly being TRBD1 or TRBD2 (5 bases each). V lost 3 bases to trimming and J lost 4 bases, with 13 bases between them. The CDR3 loop spans 14 amino acids. Germline values: CDR1 SGHRS, CDR2 YFSETQ.

J is TRBJ1-6 and V is TRBV6-1; TRBD1 agrees at 7 bases. V trimming: 2 bases; J trimming: 4 bases; junction bases outside the gene matches: 5. The CDR3 is 16 residues long. From germline, CDR1 is MNHNS and CDR2 SASEGT. CDR3 loop: CASSELGQRYNSPLHF. The CDR3 region has the DNA TGTGCCAGCAGTGAATTGGGACAGAGATATAATTCACCCCTCCACTTT.

CDR3 loop: CASSFGTALWGYTF. In DNA, the CDR3 is TGTGCCAGCAGCTTCGGGACAGCTCTGTGGGGCTACACCTTC. The chain combines TRBV5-6 with TRBJ1-2, with 7 bases identical to TRBD1. Trimming removed 2 bases from V and 8 bases from J; junction bases left unmatched: 9. Germline values: CDR1 SGHDT, CDR2 YYEEEE. The CDR3 is 14 residues long. The whole variable domain, filled in from reference TRBV5-6 and TRBJ1-2, reads DAGVTQSPTHLIKTRGQQVTLRCSPKSGHDTVSWYQQALGQGPQFIFQYYEEEERQRGNFPDRFSGHQFPNYSSELNVNALLLGDSALYLCASSFGTALWGYTFGSGTRLTVV.

The DNA for the CDR3 is TGCGCCAGCAGTGATGGGGGGACTAGCGGGGGCCGCGAGCAGTACGTC. Its protein product is CASSDGGTSGGREQYV. The chain employs TRBV10-2 and TRBJ2-7; 14 nucleotides align to TRBD2. Germline-derived CDR1 and CDR2 are WSHSY and SAAADI. The junction had 7 bases not matched to a gene; V was cut back by 3 bases and J by 6 bases. The CDR3 contains 16 residues.

This clonotype came up many times. This chain joins TRBV3-1 and TRBJ1-1, with D uncertain. The CDR3 is 13 amino acids. Trimming removed 2 bases from V and 10 bases from J, with 14 bases in between. The germline V gene has CDR1 LGHDT and CDR2 YNNKEL (reference sequence). CDR3 in DNA: TGTGCCAGCAGCCAACCGTCCCGGGAAGGAGCTTTCTTT. This translates into CASSQPSREGAFF. The whole variable domain, remainder taken from reference TRBV3-1 and TRBJ1-1, is DTAVSQTPKYLVTQMGNDKSIKCEQNLGHDTMYWYKQDSKKFLKIMFSYNNKELIINETVPNRFSPKSPDKAHLNLHINSLELGDSAVYFCASSQPSREGAFFGQGTRLTVV.

This clonotype was recorded a few times. The chain combines TRBV7-3 with TRBJ2-3; tentatively, D is TRBD2 (6 bases). CDR1 and CDR2 from the germline V gene are SGHTA and FQGTGA. This CDR3 has 15 residues. Trimming pared 1 base from V and 0 bases from J, leaving 8 bases between. The CDR3 DNA follows: TGTGCCAGCAGCTTAATGGCGGGGAGCACAGATACGCAGTATTTT. Translation: CASSLMAGSTDTQYF.

The table lists this clonotype with a few counts. The CDR3 coding sequence is TGTGCCAGCAGTGGCGGACTAGCGGGAGGAATTAATGAGCAGTTCTTC. Its protein product is CASSGGLAGGINEQFF. The chain couples TRBV6-2 or TRBV6-3 to TRBJ2-1; 14 bases are a match to TRBD2. V shed 5 bases, J shed 7 bases, and the junction held 7 bases outside the gene matches. Germline assignment: CDR1 MNHEY and CDR2 SVGEGT. CDR3 length: 16 amino acids.

This clonotype was recorded a few times. The CDR3 is CASRPGQAPYNEQFF. CDR3 bases: TGTGCCAGCAGACCGGGACAGGCCCCGTACAATGAGCAGTTCTTC. This chain connects TRBV5-5 to TRBJ2-1, with 8 nucleotides matching TRBD1. V lost 5 bases to trimming and J lost 4 bases; unmatched junction nucleotides: 8. CDR3 size: 15 residues. Germline lookup yields CDR1 SGHKS and CDR2 YYEKEE (reference sequence). Combining the CDR3 with reference TRBV5-5 and TRBJ2-1 gives the whole variable domain DAGVTQSPTHLIKTRGQQVTLRCSPISGHKSVSWYQQVLGQGPQFIFQYYEKEERGRGNFPDRFSARQFPNYSSELNVNALLLGDSALYLCASRPGQAPYNEQFFGPGTRLTVL.

This chain uses TRBV28 with TRBJ1-1, with D maybe TRBD1 (6 bases). The CDR3 has 15 amino acids. In germline, CDR1 is MDHEN, CDR2 SYDVKM. Trimming pared 5 bases from V and 2 bases from J, leaving 15 bases between. The CDR3 DNA reads TGTGCCAGCAGTCCATGGACAGATCAAAACACTGAAGCTTTCTTT. This codes for CASSPWTDQNTEAFF.

This clonotype was seen a few times. The CDR3 reads CASSLKNGLRLYNEQFF. The CDR3 DNA follows: TGTGCCAGCAGCTTGAAGAACGGACTTCGACTATACAATGAGCAGTTCTTC. This chain joins TRBV7-9 and TRBJ2-1; maybe TRBD2 (5 bases). Trimming removed 3 bases at V and 4 bases at J, with 19 bases between. Per the germline V gene, CDR1 is SEHNR and CDR2 is FQNEAQ (reference sequence). The CDR3 runs 17 residues. Full variable domain (outside the CDR3, taken from reference TRBV7-9 and TRBJ2-1): DTGVSQNPRHKITKRGQNVTFRCDPISEHNRLYWYRQTLGQGPEFLTYFQNEAQLEKSRLLSDRFSAERPKGSFSTLEIQRTEQGDSAMYLCASSLKNGLRLYNEQFFGPGTRLTVL.

CDR3 coding DNA: TGCGCCAGCAGCTTGGGACCTACGTACGGGCCCACTGAAGCTTTCTTT. Protein product: CASSLGPTYGPTEAFF. This rearrangement joins TRBV5-1 to TRBJ1-1; D gene unclear. Trimming took 0 bases from V and 4 from J, leaving 16 bases between them. CDR3 size: 16 residues. The V gene's germline CDR1 is SGHRS and CDR2 YFSETQ.

In DNA form, the CDR3 reads TGTGCCAGCAGTTTGGGGGACAGGGGACGGGGGCCCCAGCATTTT. This encodes CASSLGDRGRGPQHF. The chain is built from TRBV12-3 or TRBV12-4 and TRBJ1-5; 10 bases map to TRBD1. V lost 3 bases to trimming and J lost 9 bases; unmatched junction nucleotides: 8. The CDR3 runs to 15 residues.

V and J are TRBV7-9 and TRBJ2-3; tentative D call: TRBD1 (5 bases). V lost 7 bases, J lost 6 bases, and 17 bases lay in between. The CDR3 has 14 residues. CDR1 is SEHNR and CDR2 is FQNEAQ in the germline V gene (reference sequence). The DNA for the CDR3 is TGTGCCAGCACCACGCAGGGCTTGCAGGATACGCAGTATTTT. Its protein is CASTTQGLQDTQYF.

The chain has TRBV29-1 and TRBJ2-5; 14 bases fit TRBD2. This CDR3 contains 15 residues. Germline trimming cut 8 bases from V and 3 bases from J; bases unmatched to any gene: 8. The germline gives CDR1 SQVTM, CDR2 ANQGSEA. Here the CDR3 reads CSLTTTSGGEETQYF. The CDR3 DNA is TGCAGCCTAACAACGACTAGCGGGGGGGAAGAGACCCAGTACTTC.

In DNA form, the CDR3 reads TGTGCCAGCAGCGCTTCAACGGGGGCAGCGGGAGTCCTCTCTGGGGCCAACGTCCTGACTTTC. It codes for CASSASTGAAGVLSGANVLTF. J is TRBJ2-6 and V is TRBV9; 8 nucleotides agree with TRBD2. This CDR3 contains 21 residues. Per the germline V gene, CDR1 is SGDLS and CDR2 is YYNGEE. J gave up 0 bases and V 3 bases, and 17 bases lay outside the gene matches.

The sample holds one count of this clonotype. The gene calls are TRBV4-2 and TRBJ2-1; TRBD1 aligns across 9 bases. CDR1 and CDR2 from the germline V gene are LGHNA and YNFKEQ. The CDR3 is 16 amino acids. The junction had 8 bases not matched to a gene; V was cut back by 0 bases and J by 8 bases. In DNA form, the CDR3 reads TGTGCCAGCAGCCAAGACTGGGGACAGGGCCCATATGAGCAGTTCTTC. This sequence encodes CASSQDWGQGPYEQFF.

The chain uses TRBV4-1 and TRBJ1-5; no clear D gene. V gave up 1 base and J gave up 4 bases, with 17 bases separating them. Germline CDR1 reads MGHRA; CDR2 reads YSYEKL. This CDR3 comprises 17 residues. The CDR3 sequence is CASSQGFPRRSNQPQHF. The DNA for the CDR3 is TGCGCCAGCAGCCAAGGCTTCCCTCGCAGATCGAATCAGCCCCAGCATTTT.

As regards this clonotype: A read error may be the cause here, since a much bigger clone is one base away. V usage is TRBV12-3 or TRBV12-4 and J usage is TRBJ2-3; tentative D call: TRBD1 (5 bases). The CDR3 contains 18 residues. CDR3 loop: CTSSFNAGSTTSTDTQYF. DNA for the CDR3: TGTACCAGCAGTTTTAACGCAGGGTCCACTACTAGCACAGATACGCAGTATTTT.

The chain combines TRBV28 with TRBJ2-1, with TRBD2 as a possible D gene (6 bases). CDR1 and CDR2 from the germline V gene are MDHEN and SYDVKM. CDR3 length equals 16 residues. Trimming took off 8 bases at V and 2 bases at J, with 19 bases between the two ends. The CDR3 nucleotides are TGTGCCAGCCGCTTGGGGGGAGGAGGGGCCTACAATGAGCAGTTCTTC. Its protein product is CASRLGGGGAYNEQFF.

This clonotype was observed a handful of times. This rearrangement joins TRBV20-1 to TRBJ2-2, with 9 positions matching TRBD2. The CDR3 loop spans 15 amino acids. Looked up from germline, CDR1 is DFQATT and CDR2 is SNEGSKA (reference sequence). Trimming cost V 2 bases and J 8 bases; bases outside gene matches: 9. For the CDR3, the DNA is TGCAGTGCTAGATCTGGGACTAGCACATTGGGGGAGCTGTTTTTT. Translated, it gives CSARSGTSTLGELFF.

This clonotype was observed a handful of times. The chain employs TRBV10-3 and TRBJ2-5, with D uncertain. V shed 3 bases and J shed 7 bases, with 15 bases lying between them. Germline V CDR1 and CDR2: ENHRY, SYGVKD. The CDR3 consists of 14 residues. The CDR3 protein is CAISERSSDRTQYF. The DNA of the CDR3 is TGTGCCATCAGTGAAAGATCTAGTGATAGGACCCAGTACTTC.

This clonotype was counted only a few times. The chain employs TRBV20-1 and TRBJ2-7; 9 bases line up with TRBD1. The CDR3 runs 12 residues. The V gene end was trimmed by 7 bases and the J gene end by 4 bases; junction bases not matched to a gene: 5. Germline CDR1 reads DFQATT; CDR2 reads SNEGSKA (reference sequence). The CDR3 DNA sequence: TGCAGTGTCCTGGACAGGGGATACGAGCAGTACTTC. This encodes CSVLDRGYEQYF.

This clonotype has ten or more counts. This chain uses TRBV7-2 with TRBJ1-2; the D is unclear. The CDR3 totals 14 residues. V was trimmed by 5 bases and J by 8 bases, leaving 18 bases between them. Germline V gives CDR1 SGHTA, CDR2 FQGNSA. The CDR3 loop reads CASSGRQSPGGYTF. The CDR3 DNA reads TGTGCCAGCAGCGGACGACAATCCCCCGGGGGCTACACCTTC.

This clonotype was counted many times. The rearrangement links TRBV20-1 to TRBJ2-1, with TRBD2 matching 8 bases. V dropped 6 bases and J dropped 2; count of bases not matched to a gene: 6. Germline V gene lookup returns CDR1 DFQATT and CDR2 SNEGSKA (reference sequence). The CDR3 loop spans 14 amino acids. The CDR3 DNA reads TGCAGTGCCAAGGGACTAGGAGCCTACAATGAGCAGTTCTTC. Translating it yields CSAKGLGAYNEQFF.